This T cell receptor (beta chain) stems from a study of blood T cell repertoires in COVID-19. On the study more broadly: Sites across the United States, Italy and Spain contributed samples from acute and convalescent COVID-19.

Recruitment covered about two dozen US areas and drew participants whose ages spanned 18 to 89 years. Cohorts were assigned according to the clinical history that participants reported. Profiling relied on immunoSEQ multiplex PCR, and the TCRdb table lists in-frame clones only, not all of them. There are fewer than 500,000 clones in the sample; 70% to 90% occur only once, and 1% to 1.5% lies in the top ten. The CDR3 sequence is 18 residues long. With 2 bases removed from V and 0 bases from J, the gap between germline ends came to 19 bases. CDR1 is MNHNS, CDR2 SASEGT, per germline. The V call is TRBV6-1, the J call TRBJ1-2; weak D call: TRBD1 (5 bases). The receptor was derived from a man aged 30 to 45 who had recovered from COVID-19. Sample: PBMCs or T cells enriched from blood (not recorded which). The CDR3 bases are TGTGCCAGCAGTGAACACAGGACACAGAAAGTCACTAACTATGGCTACACCTTC. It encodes CASSEHRTQKVTNYGYTF.